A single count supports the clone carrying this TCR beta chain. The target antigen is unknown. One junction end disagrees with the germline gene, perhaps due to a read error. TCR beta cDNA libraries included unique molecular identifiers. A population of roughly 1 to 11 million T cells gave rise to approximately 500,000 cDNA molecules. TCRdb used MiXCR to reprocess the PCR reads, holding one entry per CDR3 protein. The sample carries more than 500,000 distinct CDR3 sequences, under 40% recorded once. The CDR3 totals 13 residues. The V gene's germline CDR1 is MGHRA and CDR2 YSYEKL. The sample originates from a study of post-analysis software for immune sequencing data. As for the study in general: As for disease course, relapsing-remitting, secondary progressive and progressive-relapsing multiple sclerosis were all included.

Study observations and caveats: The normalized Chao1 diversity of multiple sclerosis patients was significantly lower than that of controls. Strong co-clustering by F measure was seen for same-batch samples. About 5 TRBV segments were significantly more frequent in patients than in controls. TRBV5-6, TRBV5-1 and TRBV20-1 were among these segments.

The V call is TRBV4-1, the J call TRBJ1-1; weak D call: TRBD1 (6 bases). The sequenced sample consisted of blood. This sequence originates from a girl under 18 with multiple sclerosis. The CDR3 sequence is CASSQQGNTEVFF. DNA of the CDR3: TGCGCCAGCAGCCAACAGGGGAACACTGAAGTTTTCTTT.